This TCR beta chain was sequenced in a study of blood T cell repertoires in COVID-19 (dated by TCRdb to about 2020). At the level of the whole study: Collaborator samples came from the United States, Italy and Spain and covered acute and convalescent phases of COVID-19. The repertoires were released in a freely available public database meant as a resource for research on the immune response to SARS-CoV-2. Samples were obtained from the ongoing ImmuneRACE study (first 160 participants) and from about 1,300 subjects provided by 6 global collaborators. Where available, HLA class I and class II types were obtained from metadata supplied by the sample provider rather than from assay-based typing. The material from the prospective study consisted of cDNA or gDNA derived from T cells, B-cell-depleted T cells, or PBMCs. Sample metadata almost always included a de-identified subject ID, COVID-19 status, age in years and sex. The dataset comprised deeply sampled blood TCRbeta repertoires from subjects exposed to, actively infected with, or recovered from COVID-19. Overall study results and their limits: How much clinical and demographic metadata was included differed by source and by participant, and the metadata was provided uncurated.

The collaborating institutions used their own protocols to collect whole blood in K2EDTA tubes. For TCRbeta analysis, collaborators shipped samples in one of three forms: frozen whole blood, isolated PBMCs, or DNA extracted from either of those sample types. V lost 3 bases and J lost 0 bases; the stretch between them is 12 bases long. CDR1 and CDR2 (ENHRY, SYGVKD) derive from the germline V gene. The CDR3 holds 15 amino acids from the cysteine to the phenylalanine. The read is trimmed to its CDR3 DNA, 45 bases read in frame from base 1. Worth noting for this clone: Its antigen remains unidentified. Qualities for individual bases were not recorded, and no much larger clone is one base off.

The immunoSEQ Assay, a bias-controlled multiplex PCR, was used to amplify TCRbeta CDR3 regions from genomic DNA. The study's own analysis went as follows. The number of nucleated cells in each sample was estimated by amplification of reference gene primers within the assay. To quantify the absolute abundance of each unique TCRbeta CDR3 rearrangement, sequence reads were collapsed and filtered. For each sample, productive Simpson clonality was calculated as the square root of Simpson's diversity index across productive rearrangements. TCRdb re-hosts the immuneACCESS table, in-frame sequences only. Its copies lack some clones; in the studies checked, an unresolved V gene accounts for under half of them, and the cause for the rest is not known. The V and J calls and clone size come from that table; D and trimming were worked out from the DNA. Recorded for this sample are about 16,000 clones; roughly 88% of them occurred a single time. 9% of the sample is taken by the ten largest.

The sequence is built from TRBV10-3 and TRBJ2-7, with TRBD1 perhaps the D gene, on 6 matching bases. The TCR originated in a human donor in a cohort sampled during active COVID-19. The material sequenced was peripheral blood. This receptor carries the CDR3 CAISDPGHISYEQYF. The DNA is as follows: TGTGCCATCAGTGATCCGGGACACATCTCCTACGAGCAGTACTTC.